The clone carrying this T cell receptor (beta chain) was seen only a few times. UMIs were added to TCR cDNA along with a universal primer site when it was made by 5'RACE template switching. TCRdb recomputed calls from the 5' RACE reads with MiXCR, one row per CDR3 protein. The repertoire holds under 700,000 distinct CDR3 sequences, about 17% seen once, with 17% in the top ten. These data are taken from a study of T cells after yellow fever vaccination. This CDR3 has 12 residues. Germline values: CDR1 DFQATT, CDR2 SNEGSKA (reference sequence). The germline V and J ends were trimmed by 1 base and 5 bases, with 8 bases remaining between them.

Sample: PBMCs, taken about 5 days after the first yellow fever vaccination. The V and J genes are TRBV20-1 and TRBJ2-5; D gene unclear. The origin of this receptor is a man younger than 30 who received the YFV17D yellow fever vaccine. The CDR3 reads CSARAHGETQYF. The DNA of the CDR3 is TGCAGTGCTAGAGCCCACGGGGAGACCCAGTACTTC.